The 21 T cell receptor beta chains reported below all come from one sample, sequenced in a study of identical twins. TCRdb processed the 5' RACE reads anew with MiXCR; each CDR3 protein has one entry. The data contain around 670,000 distinct CDR3 sequences, less than 7% of them singletons. What was sequenced was naive T cells sorted from blood. The source is a man aged 18 to 30 in good health.

This clonotype was counted ten times or more. The CDR3 DNA sequence: TGTGCCACCACCGGTGGGGCGGGAGAAACCTACGAGCAGTACGTC. Its protein is CATTGGAGETYEQYV. V gene TRBV10-3 combines with J gene TRBJ2-7, with 7 bases aligning to TRBD2. The CDR3 is made up of 15 amino acids. Germline V gene data show CDR1 as ENHRY and CDR2 as SYGVKD. Germline trimming cut 10 bases from V and 2 bases from J; bases unmatched to any gene: 14.

This clonotype was found many times. The rearrangement uses TRBV10-3 and TRBJ2-7, with TRBD2 matching over 7 bases. The CDR3 runs 15 residues. The junction had 8 bases not matched to a gene; V was cut back by 2 bases and J by 4 bases. Germline CDR1 is ENHRY and CDR2 is SYGVKD. CDR3 sequence (DNA): TGTGCCATCAGTGAGGCGGAGGCTAGCGGTTACGAGCAGTACTTC. Residues: CAISEAEASGYEQYF.

This clonotype occurred a few times. The J gene is TRBJ2-7, the V gene TRBV15; TRBD2 matches at 12 bases. V was clipped by 1 base and J by 6 bases; unmatched bases: 4. This CDR3 is built from 15 residues. Germline CDR1 and CDR2: LNHNV and YYDKDF (reference sequence). Here the CDR3 reads CATSRGLAGEVEQYF. The DNA for the CDR3 is TGTGCCACCAGCAGAGGACTAGCGGGAGAGGTCGAGCAGTACTTC.

CDR3 nucleotide sequence: TGTGCCAGCAGCCTATTCCTGGGACAGCTAGCTATTGAAGCTTTCTTT. Translation: CASSLFLGQLAIEAFF. The V call is TRBV3-1, the J call TRBJ1-1, with 7 bases fitting TRBD1. Trimming took 4 bases from V and 7 from J; bases not matched to a gene: 15. Germline values: CDR1 LGHDT, CDR2 YNNKEL (reference sequence). CDR3 size: 16 residues.

V and J are TRBV7-9 and TRBJ2-1; D is uncertain. The CDR3 is 15 residues long. The V end was cut by 5 bases, the J end by 4 bases, with 15 bases between. The germline V gene encodes CDR1 SEHNR and CDR2 FQNEAQ (reference sequence). The CDR3 DNA reads as TGTGCCAGCAGCCCAGGACCCACCGGATACAATGAGCAGTTCTTC. Translated, it gives CASSPGPTGYNEQFF.

The J gene is TRBJ2-3, the V gene TRBV6-1, with D possibly TRBD1 on 5 matching bases. In germline, CDR1 is MNHNS, CDR2 SASEGT. The CDR3 has 14 residues. The ends were cut back, 5 bases at V and 3 bases at J, with 12 bases in the middle. The CDR3 DNA reads TGTGCCAGCAGTACGCTCCCAGGGACAGATACGCAGTATTTT. The encoded protein is CASSTLPGTDTQYF.

The chain links TRBV5-1 to TRBJ1-5, with D hard to call. V was clipped by 0 bases and J by 5 bases, with 18 bases between them. Germline CDR1 is SGHRS and CDR2 is YFSETQ. CDR3 length equals 17 residues. CDR3 amino acids: CASSLAAGDWVDQPQHF. CDR3 nucleotides: TGCGCCAGCAGCTTGGCCGCCGGGGATTGGGTTGATCAGCCCCAGCATTTT. Together with reference TRBV5-1 and TRBJ1-5, the CDR3 gives the full variable domain: KAGVTQTPRYLIKTRGQQVTLSCSPISGHRSVSWYQQTPGQGLQFLFEYFSETQRNKGNFPGRFSGRQFSNSRSEMNVSTLELGDSALYLCASSLAAGDWVDQPQHFGDGTRLSIL.

This clonotype appeared a few times. V gene TRBV19 combines with J gene TRBJ1-1; 10 nucleotides agree with TRBD1. This CDR3 has 13 amino acids. The trim removed 9 bases at V and 5 bases at J, leaving 6 bases unmatched. Per the germline V gene, CDR1 is LNHDA and CDR2 is SQIVND (reference sequence). CDR3 protein: CASVGQGRTEAFF. The CDR3 DNA reads as TGTGCCAGCGTGGGACAGGGGAGGACTGAAGCTTTCTTT.

The V gene is TRBV7-6, the J gene TRBJ2-2, with 16 bases fitting TRBD2. Trimming cost V 9 bases and J 0 bases; bases outside gene matches: 4. The CDR3 consists of 17 residues. The V gene's germline CDR1 is SGHVS and CDR2 FNYEAQ. The CDR3: CASLGLAGGANTGELFF. CDR3 DNA sequence: TGTGCCAGTTTGGGACTAGCGGGAGGGGCGAACACCGGGGAGCTGTTTTTT.

This clonotype was observed at least ten times. V usage is TRBV15 and J usage is TRBJ2-1, with TRBD2 matching 11 bases. The V gene's germline CDR1 is LNHNV and CDR2 YYDKDF (reference sequence). This CDR3 has 17 amino acids. The V gene end was trimmed by 0 bases and the J gene end by 7 bases; junction bases not matched to a gene: 8. The CDR3, as DNA: TGTGCCACCAGCAGAGAAGAACTAGCGGGAGTTGGTAATGAGCAGTTCTTC. It codes for CATSREELAGVGNEQFF. Looking up the rest from reference TRBV15 and TRBJ2-1 gives the full variable domain: DAMVIQNPRYQVTQFGKPVTLSCSQTLNHNVMYWYQQKSSQAPKLLFHYYDKDFNNEADTPDNFQSRRPNTSFCFLDIRSPGLGDTAMYLCATSREELAGVGNEQFFGPGTRLTVL.

The rearrangement links TRBV24-1 to TRBJ2-3, with TRBD2 matching over 7 bases. The CDR3 consists of 14 residues. V lost 9 bases and J lost 4; bases outside the gene matches: 9. Germline-derived CDR1 and CDR2 are KGHDR and SFDVKD. CDR3 protein: CATGAGTAADTQYF. Here the CDR3 DNA reads TGTGCCACCGGAGCGGGAACGGCGGCAGATACGCAGTATTTT.

This clonotype appeared a few times. This chain connects TRBV20-1 to TRBJ2-5; 12 bases line up with TRBD2. With 1 base clipped from V and 5 bases from J, the junction kept 8 bases outside the gene matches. The CDR3 spans 16 residues. Germline CDR1 is DFQATT and CDR2 is SNEGSKA (reference sequence). Written as DNA, the CDR3 is TGCAGTGCTAGAGTGCCTAGCGGGAGGGCCTGGGAGACCCAGTACTTC. Residues: CSARVPSGRAWETQYF.

This clonotype appeared many times. This chain joins TRBV12-3 or TRBV12-4 and TRBJ1-2; 7 nucleotides agree with TRBD1. J was trimmed by 5 bases and V by 2 bases; bases with no gene match: 5. The CDR3 loop spans 14 amino acids. This CDR3 is CASSLWPGQYGYTF. For the CDR3, the DNA is TGTGCCAGCAGTTTATGGCCGGGACAGTATGGCTACACCTTC.

This clonotype was counted a few times. The chain joins TRBV20-1 to TRBJ2-7, with D unresolved. The CDR3 has 14 residues. CDR1 and CDR2 (germline): DFQATT, SNEGSKA (reference sequence). Trimming shortened V by 5 bases and J by 6 bases, and 20 bases separated the two germline ends. The CDR3 region has the DNA TGCAGTGCTGGGTCCCTGGCGCGCGGTTTCGAGCAGTACTTC. Its protein product is CSAGSLARGFEQYF.

This clonotype was recorded at least ten times. The chain has TRBV3-1 and TRBJ2-7, with a possible D match to TRBD2 (6 bases). Germline values: CDR1 LGHDT, CDR2 YNNKEL (reference sequence). Trimming removed 0 bases at V and 6 bases at J, with 9 bases between. The CDR3 runs to 13 residues. CDR3 sequence (DNA): TGTGCCAGCAGCCAAGATTTGCGGGGCGAGCAGTACGTC. It is translated as CASSQDLRGEQYV.

Ten or more counts support this clonotype. The chain recombines TRBV7-2 with TRBJ2-3; 7 nucleotides line up with TRBD1. The CDR3 runs 17 residues. Germline loops: CDR1 SGHTA, CDR2 FQGNSA. Trimming took 0 bases from V and 1 from J; bases not matched to a gene: 7. The CDR3 bases are TGTGCCAGCAGCTTAGCAACAGGGGCAGTCGGCACAGATACGCAGTATTTT. Residues: CASSLATGAVGTDTQYF. Using reference TRBV7-2 and TRBJ2-3 for the parts outside the CDR3, the full variable domain is GAGVSQSPSNKVTEKGKDVELRCDPISGHTALYWYRQSLGQGLEFLIYFQGNSAPDKSGLPSDRFSAERTGGSVSTLTIQRTQQEDSAVYLCASSLATGAVGTDTQYFGPGTRLTVL.

This clonotype was seen ten or more times. The genes are TRBV6-1 and TRBJ2-3; 10 nucleotides line up with TRBD2. With V trimmed by 5 bases and J by 1 base, 6 bases remained unmatched. Germline CDR1 and CDR2: MNHNS and SASEGT. The CDR3 has 16 residues. CDR3: CASSPGLAVRTDTQYF. DNA for the CDR3: TGTGCCAGCAGTCCTGGACTAGCGGTACGCACAGATACGCAGTATTTT.

This clonotype has just a few counts. The chain carries TRBV25-1 and TRBJ2-7; the match to TRBD1 covers 7 bases. This CDR3 region has 15 residues. Germline V CDR1 and CDR2: MGHDK, SYGVNS. V lost 8 bases, J lost 2 bases, and 12 bases stayed unmatched. The CDR3 sequence is CASQPRGSSAYEQYV. The CDR3 nucleotides read TGTGCCAGCCAGCCCAGGGGGTCCTCCGCCTACGAGCAGTACGTC.

This clonotype was seen only a few times. V usage is TRBV7-9 and J usage is TRBJ1-1, with D possibly matching TRBD1 (6 bases). There are 14 residues in the CDR3. The germline CDR1 and CDR2 sequences are SEHNR and FQNEAQ (reference sequence). V was cut by 4 bases and J by 4 bases, with 13 bases left in between. For the CDR3, the DNA is TGTGCCAGCAGCTCCCCCGGACAGCTCACTGAAGCTTTCTTT. Encoded protein: CASSSPGQLTEAFF.

This clonotype was seen many times. The chain employs TRBV7-2 and TRBJ2-1, with D possibly matching TRBD2 (5 bases). There are 15 residues in the CDR3. The ends were cut back, 5 bases at V and 2 bases at J, with 13 bases in the middle. Germline V CDR1 and CDR2: SGHTA, FQGNSA. The CDR3 DNA follows: TGTGCCAGCAGCCCTAGCTACGGCACCTACAATGAGCAGTTCTTC. Translation gives CASSPSYGTYNEQFF.

In this sample, this clonotype turned up many times. This rearrangement joins TRBV5-1 to TRBJ2-7, with 10 bases fitting TRBD1. CDR1 SGHRS and CDR2 YFSETQ come from the germline V gene. The CDR3 spans 14 residues. Trimming at V came to 9 bases and at J to 6 bases, leaving 12 bases not matched to a gene. In nucleotides, the CDR3 is TGCGCCAACCTACCGGGACAGGGGTCTAGCGAGCAGTACGTC. Encoded protein: CANLPGQGSSEQYV.